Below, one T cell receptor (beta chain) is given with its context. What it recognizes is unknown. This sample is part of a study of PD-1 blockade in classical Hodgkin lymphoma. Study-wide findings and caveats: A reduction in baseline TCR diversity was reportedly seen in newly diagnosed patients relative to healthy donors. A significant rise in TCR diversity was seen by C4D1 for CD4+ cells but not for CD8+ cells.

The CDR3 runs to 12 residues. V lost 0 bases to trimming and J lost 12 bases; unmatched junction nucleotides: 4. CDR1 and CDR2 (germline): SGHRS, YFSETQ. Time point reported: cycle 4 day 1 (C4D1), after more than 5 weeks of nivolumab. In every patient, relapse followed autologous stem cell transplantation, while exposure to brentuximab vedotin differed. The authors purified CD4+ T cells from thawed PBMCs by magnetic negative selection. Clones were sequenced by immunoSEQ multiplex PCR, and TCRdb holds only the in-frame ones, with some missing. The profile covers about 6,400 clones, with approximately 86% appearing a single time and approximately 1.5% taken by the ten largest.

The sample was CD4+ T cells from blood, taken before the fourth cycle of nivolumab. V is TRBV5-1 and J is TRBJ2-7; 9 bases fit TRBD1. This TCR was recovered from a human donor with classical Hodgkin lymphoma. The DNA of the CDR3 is TGCGCCAGCAGCTTGGGGGACAGGGATCGGTACTTC. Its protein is CASSLGDRDRYF.